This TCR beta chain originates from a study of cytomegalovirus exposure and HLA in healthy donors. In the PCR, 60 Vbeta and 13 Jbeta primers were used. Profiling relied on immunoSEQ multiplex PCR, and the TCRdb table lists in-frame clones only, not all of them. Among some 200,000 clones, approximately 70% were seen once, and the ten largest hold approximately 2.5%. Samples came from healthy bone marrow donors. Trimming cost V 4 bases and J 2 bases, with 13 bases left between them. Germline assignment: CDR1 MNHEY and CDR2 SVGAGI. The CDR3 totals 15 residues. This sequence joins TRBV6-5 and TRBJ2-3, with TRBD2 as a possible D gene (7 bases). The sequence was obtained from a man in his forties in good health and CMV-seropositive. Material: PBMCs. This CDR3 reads CASSLGGGVTDTQYF. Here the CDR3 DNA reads TGTGCCAGCAGTTTGGGAGGGGGGGTCACAGATACGCAGTATTTT.